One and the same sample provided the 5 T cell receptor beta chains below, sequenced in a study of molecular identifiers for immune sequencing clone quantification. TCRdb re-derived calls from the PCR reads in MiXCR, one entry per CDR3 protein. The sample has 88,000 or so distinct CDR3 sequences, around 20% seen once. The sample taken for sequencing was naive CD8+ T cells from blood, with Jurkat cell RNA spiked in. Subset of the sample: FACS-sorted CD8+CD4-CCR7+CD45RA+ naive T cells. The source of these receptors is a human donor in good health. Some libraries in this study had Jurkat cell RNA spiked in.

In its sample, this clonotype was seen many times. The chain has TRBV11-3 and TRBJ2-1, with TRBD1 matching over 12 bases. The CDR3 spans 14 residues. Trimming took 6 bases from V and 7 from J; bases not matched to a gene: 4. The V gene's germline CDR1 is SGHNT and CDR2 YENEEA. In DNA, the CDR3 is TGTGCCAGCAGTAGGGACAGGGGGCTTAATGAGCAGTTCTTC. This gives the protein CASSRDRGLNEQFF.

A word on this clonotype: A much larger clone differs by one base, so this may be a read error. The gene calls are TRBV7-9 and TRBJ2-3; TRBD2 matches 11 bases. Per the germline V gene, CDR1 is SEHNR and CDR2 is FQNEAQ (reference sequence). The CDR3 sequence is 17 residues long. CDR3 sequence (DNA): TGTGCCTGCAGCTCGGGACTAGCGGATACTAGCACAGATACGCAGTATTTT. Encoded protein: CACSSGLADTSTDTQYF. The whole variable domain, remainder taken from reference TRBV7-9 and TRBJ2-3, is DTGVSQNPRHKITKRGQNVTFRCDPISEHNRLYWYRQTLGQGPEFLTYFQNEAQLEKSRLLSDRFSAERPKGSFSTLEIQRTEQGDSAMYLCACSSGLADTSTDTQYFGPGTRLTVL.

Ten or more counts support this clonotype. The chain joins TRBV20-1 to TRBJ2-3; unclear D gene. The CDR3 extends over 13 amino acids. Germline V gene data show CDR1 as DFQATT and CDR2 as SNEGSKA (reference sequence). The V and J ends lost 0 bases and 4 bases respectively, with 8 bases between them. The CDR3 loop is CSAREGLPDTQYF. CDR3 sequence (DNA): TGCAGTGCTAGAGAGGGGTTACCAGATACGCAGTATTTT.

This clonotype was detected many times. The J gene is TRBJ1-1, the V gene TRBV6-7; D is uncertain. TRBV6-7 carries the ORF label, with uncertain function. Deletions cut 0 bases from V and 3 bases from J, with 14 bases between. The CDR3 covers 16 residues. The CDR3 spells CASSYSSHALHTEAFF. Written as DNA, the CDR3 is TGTGCCAGCAGTTACTCGTCCCACGCACTTCACACTGAAGCTTTCTTT.

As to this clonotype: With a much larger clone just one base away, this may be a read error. CDR3 nucleotides: TGTGCCGGCATGAAAGGGGAAAAACTGTTTTTT. This gives the protein CAGMKGEKLFF. The rearrangement links TRBV2 to TRBJ1-4; D unclear. V was pared by 11 bases and J by 8 bases, with 12 bases between. The CDR3 loop spans 11 amino acids. Germline CDR1 SNHLY, CDR2 FYNNEI.